This T cell receptor beta chain was obtained from a study of T cell responses to AZD1222 COVID-19 vaccine. Deletions cut 2 bases from V and 6 bases from J, with 16 bases between. The CDR3 extends over 16 amino acids. The V gene's germline CDR1 is KGHDR and CDR2 SFDVKD. In the case of this clone: Its antigen is currently unknown.

Assay: immunoSEQ multiplex PCR; the TCRdb copy retains only in-frame clones and omits some. The table records 150,000 to 200,000 clones, around 93% of them present only once. The study's findings and limits: Mostly white British, mostly female donors; authors suggested clonal diversity may be underestimated. Spike-specific TCR breadth and depth rose after two AZD1222 doses. Among those given AZD1222, only 6 or 7 were seropositive at baseline.

This chain uses TRBV24-1 with TRBJ2-1; D may be TRBD2 (6 bases). The receptor was derived from an adult in good health. This specimen consisted of peripheral blood, obtained on day 0 of AZD1222 vaccination. The CDR3 DNA reads TGTGCCACCAGTGATTGGAGGACACCGGGAGTCAATGAGCAGTTCTTC. This gives the protein CATSDWRTPGVNEQFF.